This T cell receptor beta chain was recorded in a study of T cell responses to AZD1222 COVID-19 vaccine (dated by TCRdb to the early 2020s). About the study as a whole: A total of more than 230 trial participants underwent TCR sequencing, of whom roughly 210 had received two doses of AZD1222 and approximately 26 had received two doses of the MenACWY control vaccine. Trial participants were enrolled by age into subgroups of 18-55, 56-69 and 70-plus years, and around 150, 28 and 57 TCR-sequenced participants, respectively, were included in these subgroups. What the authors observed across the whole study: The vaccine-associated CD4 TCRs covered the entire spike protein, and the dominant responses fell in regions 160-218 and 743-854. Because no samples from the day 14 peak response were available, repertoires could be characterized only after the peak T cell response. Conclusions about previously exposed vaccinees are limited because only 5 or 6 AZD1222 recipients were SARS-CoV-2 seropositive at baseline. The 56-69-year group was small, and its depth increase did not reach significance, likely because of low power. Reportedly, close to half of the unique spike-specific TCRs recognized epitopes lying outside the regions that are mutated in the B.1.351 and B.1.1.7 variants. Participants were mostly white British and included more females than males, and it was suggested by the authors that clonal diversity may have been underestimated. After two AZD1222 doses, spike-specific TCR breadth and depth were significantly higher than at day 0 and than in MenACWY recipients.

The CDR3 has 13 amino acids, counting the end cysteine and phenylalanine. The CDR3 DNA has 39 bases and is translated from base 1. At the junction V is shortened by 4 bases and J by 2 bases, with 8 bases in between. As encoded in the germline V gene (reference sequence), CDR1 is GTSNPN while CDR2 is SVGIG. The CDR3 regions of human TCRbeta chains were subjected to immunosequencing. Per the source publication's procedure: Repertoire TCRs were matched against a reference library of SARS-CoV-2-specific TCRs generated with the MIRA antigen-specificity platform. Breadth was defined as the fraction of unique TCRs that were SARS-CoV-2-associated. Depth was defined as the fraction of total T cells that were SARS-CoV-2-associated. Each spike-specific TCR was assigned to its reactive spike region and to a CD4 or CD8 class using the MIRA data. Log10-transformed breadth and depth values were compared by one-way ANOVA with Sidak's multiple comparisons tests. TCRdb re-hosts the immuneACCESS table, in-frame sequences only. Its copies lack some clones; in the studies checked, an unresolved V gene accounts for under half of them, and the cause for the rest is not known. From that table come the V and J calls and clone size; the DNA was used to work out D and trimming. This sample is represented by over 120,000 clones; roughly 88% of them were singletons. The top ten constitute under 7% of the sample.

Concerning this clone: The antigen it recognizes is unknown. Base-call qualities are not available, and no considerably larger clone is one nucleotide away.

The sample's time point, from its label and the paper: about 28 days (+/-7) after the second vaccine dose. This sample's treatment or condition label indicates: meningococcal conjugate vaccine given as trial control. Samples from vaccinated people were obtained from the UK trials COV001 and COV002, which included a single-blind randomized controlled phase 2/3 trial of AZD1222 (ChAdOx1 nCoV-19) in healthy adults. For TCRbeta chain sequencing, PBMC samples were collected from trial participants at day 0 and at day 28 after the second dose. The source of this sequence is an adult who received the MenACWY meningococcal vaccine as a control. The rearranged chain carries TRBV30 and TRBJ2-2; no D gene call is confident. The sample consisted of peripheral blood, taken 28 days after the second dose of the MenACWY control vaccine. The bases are TGTGCCTGGACGCCAGCTAACACCGGGGAGCTGTTTTTT. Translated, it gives CAWTPANTGELFF.